This T cell receptor beta chain was retrieved from a study of graft-versus-host responses after intestinal transplantation. As for the study in general: Tacrolimus plus steroids were given to all recipients for 2 to 4 years, preceded by anti-thymocyte globulin induction. General observations from the study: High graft-versus-host to host-versus-graft clonal ratios were found in allografts of patients who had graft-donor T cell macrochimerism. The recipient marrow held GvH clones, and some of them showed up first in ileum or blood.

Germline V gene data show CDR1 as MRHNA and CDR2 as SNTAGT. Trimming shortened V by 5 bases and J by 6 bases, and 7 bases separated the two germline ends. This CDR3 is built from 11 residues. Investigators treated the graft tissue so that it released intraepithelial and lamina propria lymphocytes. Assay: immunoSEQ multiplex PCR; the TCRdb copy retains only in-frame clones and omits some. The data contain approximately 17,000 clones, approximately 80% of them singletons. As to this clone: What it binds is not known.

The rearrangement links TRBV6-4 to TRBJ1-2, with D maybe TRBD1 (6 bases). The sequencing used ileum tissue, collected about 600 days after intestinal transplantation. This TCR derives from a human patient who received an intestinal transplant, so some T cells may come from the graft donor. CDR3 residues: CASSTGNGYTF. In DNA, the CDR3 is TGTGCCAGCAGTACAGGGAATGGCTACACCTTC.